This T cell receptor beta chain was captured in a study of T cells after yellow fever vaccination. In the study overall: Preparation of the low-cell-number fractions used SMART-Seq v4 Ultra Low Input.

A single record per CDR3 protein comes from TCRdb applying MiXCR to the 5' RACE reads. The sample holds some 170,000 distinct CDR3 sequences, approximately 10% seen once. Of note for this clonotype: The antigen remains undetermined.

CDR1 is MNHEY and CDR2 is SVGAGI in the germline V gene. The CDR3 runs 17 residues. After removal of 4 bases from V and 8 bases from J, the junction contained 14 bases not matched to a gene. Study-level points and caveats: Clonotypes shared by both compartments, CD4 and CD8, made up a small share. Weaker, the secondary response peaked sooner, at day 5 versus 15. The study noted that FACS-sorted repertoires could contain abundant clonotypes contaminating from the bulk population.

The chain is built from TRBV6-5 and TRBJ2-1, with 10 positions matching TRBD2. The sequences come from CD8+ T cells sorted from PBMCs, collected 45 days after the yellow fever booster vaccination. This TCR was recovered from a man aged 18 to 29 who received the YFV17D yellow fever vaccine. As DNA, the CDR3 is TGTGCCAGCAGTTCGAGGGGGGGGGGACTAGCGTCCGATGAGCAGTTCTTC. Protein sequence: CASSSRGGGLASDEQFF.